This T cell receptor beta chain appears in the sequencing data of a study of CD8+CD57+ T cells in acquired aplastic anemia. Study as a whole: Sorted CD4+ and CD8+ cells yielded around 3.2 ug of DNA on average.

According to the study, genomic DNA was the template for TCR beta VDJ and CDR3 profiling. Each CDR3 protein gets one entry after TCRdb re-called the reads with MiXCR. The sample lists just over 450,000 distinct CDR3 sequences; around 30% were seen once. General study findings and limits: Some 30 shared CD8+ CDR3s appeared highly expressed within patients' immunodominant clones.

CDR3 size: 16 residues. CDR1 and CDR2 (germline): SGHAT, FQDESV (reference sequence). For this clonotype: Its cognate antigen is unknown. A read error may be the cause here, since a much bigger clone is one base away.

Flow cytometry had shown expanded CD8+CD57+ cells in the patients chosen for sequencing. Severe acquired aplastic anemia was diagnosed in all patients. The blood sampling took place in patients who had so far received no therapy. This sequence originates from a human donor with aplastic anemia. Material: sorted CD4+, CD8+, or CD8+CD57+ T cells (not recorded which) from PBMCs. The chain uses TRBV11-1 and TRBJ1-3, with 8 bases aligning to TRBD1. The CDR3 loop reads CASSQDRAYSGNTIHF. The CDR3 region has the DNA TGTGCCAGCAGCCAGGACAGGGCTTACTCTGGAAACACCATACATTTT.